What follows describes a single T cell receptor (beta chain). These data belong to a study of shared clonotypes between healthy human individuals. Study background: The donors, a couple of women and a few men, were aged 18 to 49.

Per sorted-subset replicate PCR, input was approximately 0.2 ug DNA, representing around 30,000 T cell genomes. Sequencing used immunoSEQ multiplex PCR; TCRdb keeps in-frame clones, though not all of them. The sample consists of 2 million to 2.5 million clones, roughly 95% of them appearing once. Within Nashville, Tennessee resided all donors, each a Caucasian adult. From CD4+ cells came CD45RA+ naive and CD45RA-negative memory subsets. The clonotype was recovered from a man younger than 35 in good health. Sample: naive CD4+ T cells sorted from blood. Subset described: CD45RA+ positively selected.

CDR3 sequence reads: CASSLIPGQGSYGYTF. CDR3 coding DNA: TGTGCCAGCAGCTTAATCCCTGGACAGGGGAGCTATGGCTACACCTTC. The chain couples TRBV7-2 to TRBJ1-2; 9 nucleotides match TRBD1. The CDR3 covers 16 residues. The V gene end was trimmed by 2 bases and the J gene end by 4 bases; junction bases not matched to a gene: 8. Germline V gene lookup returns CDR1 SGHTA and CDR2 FQGNSA.